The 20 T cell receptor beta chains below were found in one sample sequenced in a study of shared clonotypes between healthy human individuals. The assay was immunoSEQ multiplex PCR, and TCRdb's table has in-frame clones only and misses some. The top ten clones hold about 0.4% of a sample with about 1.5 million clones, approximately 98% of them seen once. Sequenced: naive CD4+ T cells sorted from blood. Subset of the sample: CD45RA+ positively selected. The receptors derive from a man aged 25 to 45 in good health.

The genes are TRBV11-3 and TRBJ2-1, with D unresolved. Germline assignment: CDR1 SGHNT and CDR2 YENEEA. The V end was cut by 0 bases, the J end by 3 bases, with 3 bases between. The CDR3 is 13 residues long. The CDR3 spells CASSLDYYNEQFF. CDR3 bases: TGTGCCAGCAGCTTAGACTACTACAATGAGCAGTTCTTC.

The CDR3 is CASSLRLAGVREQFF. CDR3 nucleotides: TGTGCCAGCAGCTTGAGACTAGCGGGAGTTCGTGAGCAGTTCTTC. The rearrangement uses TRBV27 and TRBJ2-1, with 12 bases identical to TRBD2. This CDR3 spans 15 amino acids. V gave up 6 bases and J gave up 9 bases; unmatched junction bases: 9. Germline CDR1 and CDR2: MNHEY and SMNVEV (reference sequence).

V usage is TRBV10-3 and J usage is TRBJ1-5; 7 nucleotides match TRBD1. The junction had 7 bases not matched to a gene; V was cut back by 3 bases and J by 5 bases. The CDR3 spans 15 residues. Germline lookup yields CDR1 ENHRY and CDR2 SYGVKD. CDR3 region: CAISDLQGLYQPQHF. Written as DNA, the CDR3 is TGTGCCATCAGTGACCTACAGGGGCTATATCAGCCCCAGCATTTT.

V gene TRBV29-1 combines with J gene TRBJ1-2; TRBD1 aligns across 10 bases. The V and J ends lost 6 bases and 0 bases, in that order; junction bases with no gene match: 10. The V gene's germline CDR1 is SQVTM and CDR2 ANQGSEA. This CDR3 is built from 16 residues. CDR3 in amino acids: CSVRPTGGNPNYGYTF. In nucleotides, the CDR3 is TGCAGCGTGAGGCCGACAGGGGGCAACCCTAACTATGGCTACACCTTC.

This clone has a single count. The V gene is TRBV14, the J gene TRBJ2-2; 12 bases match TRBD2. The CDR3 covers 18 residues. The J segment lost 4 bases and the V segment lost 0 bases, leaving 6 bases of the junction unmatched. Germline CDR1 and CDR2: SGHDN and FVKESK. The CDR3 DNA reads as TGTGCCAGCAGCCAAGATTTGGGACTAGCGGGCCTCACCGGGGAGCTGTTTTTT. The encoded protein is CASSQDLGLAGLTGELFF.

The chain couples TRBV5-1 to TRBJ1-1; D is uncertain. The ends were cut back, 4 bases at V and 4 bases at J, with 17 bases in the middle. The CDR3 is made up of 15 amino acids. Germline values: CDR1 SGHRS, CDR2 YFSETQ. DNA for the CDR3: TGCGCCAGCAGCGGCCCGGGAGGGTATGGCACTGAAGCTTTCTTT. Encoded protein: CASSGPGGYGTEAFF. Looking up the rest from reference TRBV5-1 and TRBJ1-1 gives the full variable domain: KAGVTQTPRYLIKTRGQQVTLSCSPISGHRSVSWYQQTPGQGLQFLFEYFSETQRNKGNFPGRFSGRQFSNSRSEMNVSTLELGDSALYLCASSGPGGYGTEAFFGQGTRLTVV.

The chain couples TRBV4-3 to TRBJ2-1; D is possibly TRBD2 (6 bases). The CDR3 is 13 amino acids. Germline values: CDR1 LGHNA, CDR2 YSLEER. V lost 3 bases to trimming and J lost 8 bases, with 11 bases between them. The CDR3 DNA reads TGCGCCAGCAGCCAGGAAGCGGGTGATGAGCAGTTCTTC. Amino acid sequence: CASSQEAGDEQFF.

This chain joins TRBV7-9 and TRBJ2-6; a weak D match, TRBD2 (5 bases). This CDR3 comprises 15 residues. Trimming left V 1 base short and J 6 bases short, with 10 bases between. Germline lookup yields CDR1 SEHNR and CDR2 FQNEAQ (reference sequence). The CDR3 is CASSLGTGEANVLTF. The DNA of the CDR3 is TGTGCCAGCAGCTTAGGGACCGGGGAGGCCAACGTCCTGACTTTC.

This chain links TRBV7-9 with TRBJ2-2; a possible D gene is TRBD1 (6 bases). The CDR3 sequence is 16 residues long. CDR1 and CDR2 (germline): SEHNR, FQNEAQ (reference sequence). The V end was cut by 1 base, the J end by 2 bases, with 11 bases between. The CDR3 DNA reads as TGTGCCAGCAGCTTAGAGCAGGGGTTTAACACCGGGGAGCTGTTTTTT. The encoded protein is CASSLEQGFNTGELFF.

Details on this clone: Other DNA variants within this sample encode the same CDR3. The chain carries TRBV28 and TRBJ2-7; 9 positions match TRBD1. Per germline, CDR1 MDHEN and CDR2 SYDVKM. After removal of 4 bases from V and 1 base from J, the junction contained 5 bases not matched to a gene. The CDR3 contains 15 residues. For the CDR3, the DNA is TGTGCCAGCAGTTCACCGGGACAGGGATCCTACGAGCAGTACTTC. It encodes CASSSPGQGSYEQYF.

Written as DNA, the CDR3 is TGTGCCAGCAGCTCCTACCGGGGTCCCGGGGAGCTGTTTTTT. Protein: CASSSYRGPGELFF. V gene TRBV7-2 combines with J gene TRBJ2-2, with TRBD2 as a possible D gene (5 bases). This CDR3 region has 14 residues. The germline V gene encodes CDR1 SGHTA and CDR2 FQGNSA. V was trimmed by 4 bases and J by 6 bases, leaving 12 bases between them.

The chain uses TRBV27 and TRBJ1-1; 8 bases are shared with TRBD1. Germline CDR1 reads MNHEY; CDR2 reads SMNVEV (reference sequence). The CDR3 spans 15 residues. The V and J ends lost 3 bases and 2 bases, in that order; junction bases with no gene match: 5. The CDR3 bases are TGTGCCAGCAGTTTTCTGGGACAGGCTAACACTGAAGCTTTCTTT. Amino acids: CASSFLGQANTEAFF.

The count of this clone is one. The J gene is TRBJ2-7, the V gene TRBV11-2, with TRBD2 matching 15 bases. The V segment lost 5 bases and the J segment 6 bases; nucleotides outside the gene matches: 5. The CDR3 runs to 15 residues. Germline CDR1 and CDR2: SGHAT and FQNNGV. Here the CDR3 reads CASSPGLAGGSEQYF. The CDR3 DNA sequence: TGTGCCAGCAGCCCGGGACTAGCGGGAGGAAGCGAGCAGTACTTC.

V usage is TRBV2 and J usage is TRBJ2-2; TRBD1 matches at 7 bases. This CDR3 spans 17 amino acids. Germline CDR1 is SNHLY and CDR2 is FYNNEI. Trimming cost V 5 bases and J 0 bases; bases outside gene matches: 9. CDR3 amino acids: CASSSTGTGANTGELFF. Here the CDR3 DNA reads TGTGCCAGCAGTAGCACTGGAACAGGGGCGAACACCGGGGAGCTGTTTTTT.

The J gene is TRBJ2-7, the V gene TRBV11-2; 9 bases are shared with TRBD1. V lost 0 bases and J lost 6; bases outside the gene matches: 6. The CDR3 is 15 residues long. From germline, CDR1 is SGHAT and CDR2 FQNNGV. CDR3 nucleotide sequence: TGTGCCAGCAGCTTAGAGGGGGGACAGGGACTCGAGCAGTACTTC. Amino acids: CASSLEGGQGLEQYF. The complete variable domain, with remaining parts taken from reference TRBV11-2 and TRBJ2-7, reads EAGVAQSPRYKIIEKRQSVAFWCNPISGHATLYWYQQILGQGPKLLIQFQNNGVVDDSQLPKDRFSAERLKGVDSTLKIQPAKLEDSAVYLCASSLEGGQGLEQYFGPGTRLTVT.

V usage is TRBV7-9 and J usage is TRBJ2-1; 9 bases match TRBD2. V dropped 4 bases and J dropped 2; count of bases not matched to a gene: 6. The germline gives CDR1 SEHNR, CDR2 FQNEAQ (reference sequence). This CDR3 is built from 16 residues. The CDR3 bases are TGTGCCAGCAGCTCGATACTAGCGGGTGCCTACAATGAGCAGTTCTTC. It is translated as CASSSILAGAYNEQFF.

The chain has TRBV9 and TRBJ2-1, with D unresolved. CDR1 is SGDLS and CDR2 is YYNGEE in the germline V gene. V lost 2 bases, J lost 0 bases, and 12 bases lay in between. This CDR3 has 16 amino acids. In nucleotides, the CDR3 is TGTGCCAGCAGCGTTAATTTCCATAGCTCCTACAATGAGCAGTTCTTC. Translated: CASSVNFHSSYNEQFF.

The chain combines TRBV7-9 with TRBJ2-7; 9 bases line up with TRBD1. With 5 bases clipped from V and 3 bases from J, the junction kept 8 bases outside the gene matches. Germline-derived CDR1 and CDR2 are SEHNR and FQNEAQ (reference sequence). The CDR3 covers 15 residues. The DNA of the CDR3 is TGTGCCAGCAGCGCCTTGGACAGGGGATTCTACGAGCAGTACTTC. This gives the protein CASSALDRGFYEQYF.

The J gene is TRBJ2-3, the V gene TRBV6-1, with D uncertain. The CDR3 is made up of 13 amino acids. The germline CDR1 and CDR2 sequences are MNHNS and SASEGT. V shed 7 bases and J shed 7 bases, with 15 bases lying between them. CDR3 region: CASNPHPAYTQYF. DNA of the CDR3: TGTGCCAGCAATCCTCACCCTGCCTATACGCAGTATTTT.

This chain connects TRBV7-9 to TRBJ1-1, with 7 bases lining up with TRBD1. The junction had 7 bases not matched to a gene; V was cut back by 7 bases and J by 5 bases. Germline values: CDR1 SEHNR, CDR2 FQNEAQ (reference sequence). This CDR3 is built from 13 residues. CDR3 nucleotide sequence: TGTGCCAGCACAAAAACAGGGGCAACTGAAGCTTTCTTT. Residues: CASTKTGATEAFF.